This T cell receptor beta chain was found in a study of identical twins. Study-wide findings and caveats: Monozygotic twins shared more out-of-frame TCR alpha than recombination models predicted. Interpretation of the results relied on cross-sectional statistical analysis and not on following the same donors. Fewer insertions characterized abundant cord blood beta clonotypes, whereas memory repertoires showed none.

The table lists this clonotype with a few counts. Its specificity is unknown. MiXCR, run by TCRdb on the 5' RACE reads, gives a single entry per CDR3 protein. The sample comprises hundreds of thousands of distinct CDR3 sequences, 18% of which are singletons, and about an eighth rests with the top ten. This CDR3 is built from 14 residues. CDR1 and CDR2 from the germline V gene are SGHDT and YYEEEE. V gave up 7 bases and J gave up 0 bases, with 14 bases separating them. In addition, the sample was reused for a study of T cells expressing NK-cell markers. That paper adds: One of the eight sequenced donors was seronegative, whereas the other seven were HCMV-seropositive.

Sequences were obtained from PBMCs. This clonotype was sampled from a woman aged 18 to 35 in good health. The chain uses TRBV5-6 and TRBJ2-7; D might be TRBD1 (6 bases). This CDR3 is CASHGTLSSYEQYF. The DNA for the CDR3 is TGTGCCAGCCACGGGACATTATCCTCCTACGAGCAGTACTTC.